This paragraph covers one T cell receptor beta chain sequence. Its antigen remains unidentified. This specimen belongs to a study of OX40 agonist ivuxolimab in advanced cancers. Study-level results: Normalized T-cell clonal expansion was also low in a subset of nonresponders.

V was cut by 6 bases and J by 6 bases, with 21 bases left in between. The CDR3 spans 15 residues. Germline values: CDR1 WNHNN, CDR2 SYGVQD (reference sequence). Data came from immunoSEQ multiplex PCR; TCRdb stores just in-frame clones and leaves some out. The table includes approximately 47,000 clones, roughly 81% detected once. This sequence joins TRBV10-1 and TRBJ2-7; D is undetermined. Sequenced material: CD4+ or CD8+ T cells sorted from blood, taken in a trial of the OX40 agonist ivuxolimab. This sequence was found in an adult with an advanced solid tumor such as melanoma, head and neck, liver or kidney cancer. DNA of the CDR3: TGCGCCAGCAGCCTAGGGATGCTTGATTACGGCGAGCAGTACTTC. Its translation is CASSLGMLDYGEQYF.